Each of the 27 T cell receptor beta chains below was sequenced from the same sample in a study of a mutant IDH1 vaccine in newly diagnosed glioma. Regarding time point: week 23, last vaccination. A single vaccine dose contained 300 ug of mutant IDH1 20-mer peptide, and topical imiquimod was used with it. No antigen is known for these receptors. Profiling relied on immunoSEQ multiplex PCR, and the TCRdb table lists in-frame clones only, not all of them. Of about 72,000 clones in the sample, nearly 85% were seen once. Sequenced here: PBMCs, sampled from a glioma patient whose treatment included an IDH1 peptide vaccine. The receptors were gathered from a man aged 18 to 29 with glioma.

A single count supports this clone. This chain joins TRBV30 and TRBJ2-1; tentatively, D is TRBD2 (5 bases). CDR3 length: 13 residues. V dropped 0 bases and J dropped 7 bases, with 10 bases sitting between them. CDR1 GTSNPN and CDR2 SVGIG come from the germline V gene (reference sequence). The CDR3 nucleotides are TGTGCCTGGAGTGTAGATGGAGGTAATGAGCAGTTCTTC. The encoded protein is CAWSVDGGNEQFF. The whole variable domain, remainder taken from reference TRBV30 and TRBJ2-1, is SQTIHQWPATLVQPVGSPLSLECTVEGTSNPNLYWYRQAAGRGLQLLFYSVGIGQISSEVPQNLSASRPQDRQFILSSKKLLLSDSGFYLCAWSVDGGNEQFFGPGTRLTVL.

The J gene is TRBJ2-3, the V gene TRBV5-1; TRBD1 agrees at 9 bases. CDR1 and CDR2 (germline): SGHRS, YFSETQ. The CDR3 contains 18 residues. V lost 0 bases and J lost 0; bases outside the gene matches: 8. The CDR3 is CASSLGTGVRSSTDTQYF. CDR3 bases: TGCGCCAGCAGCTTGGGGACAGGGGTAAGGTCCAGCACAGATACGCAGTATTTT.

The genes are TRBV5-1 and TRBJ1-4; possible D gene TRBD1, 6 bases. This CDR3 comprises 14 residues. The germline V gene has CDR1 SGHRS and CDR2 YFSETQ. V lost 1 base to trimming and J lost 5 bases, with 9 bases between them. The CDR3 spells CASSLQGSNEKLFF. CDR3 DNA: TGCGCCAGCAGCTTGCAGGGGTCAAATGAAAAACTGTTTTTT.

The chain has TRBV6-5 and TRBJ1-1; no reliable D call. CDR1 and CDR2 from the germline V gene are MNHEY and SVGAGI. This CDR3 has 14 residues. V lost 2 bases to trimming and J lost 2 bases, with 9 bases between them. CDR3 DNA sequence: TGTGCCAGCAGTTACGCGGGATTTAACACTGAAGCTTTCTTT. Amino acids: CASSYAGFNTEAFF.

In this sample, this clone turned up a few times. V usage is TRBV7-9 and J usage is TRBJ1-4; tentative D call: TRBD1 (6 bases). The CDR3 spans 16 residues. CDR1 is SEHNR and CDR2 is FQNEAQ in the germline V gene (reference sequence). Between the trimmed V and J ends, which lost 1 base and 3 bases, there was a span of 12 bases. The CDR3 bases are TGTGCCAGCAGCTTAGGATCCGGGACACCTAATGAAAAACTGTTTTTT. The encoded protein is CASSLGSGTPNEKLFF.

The J gene is TRBJ2-7, the V gene TRBV2; TRBD1 matches 10 bases. This CDR3 is built from 14 residues. Trimming at V came to 5 bases and at J to 7 bases, leaving 8 bases not matched to a gene. Per the germline V gene, CDR1 is SNHLY and CDR2 is FYNNEI. CDR3 sequence (DNA): TGTGCCAGCAGTACCGGGACAGGGGTGGAGGAGCAGTACTTC. The encoded protein is CASSTGTGVEEQYF.

The CDR3: CASSSTGGPADTQYF. Here the CDR3 DNA reads TGTGCCAGCAGTTCCACGGGGGGACCCGCAGATACGCAGTATTTT. The chain combines TRBV6-6 with TRBJ2-3; 7 bases align to TRBD2. CDR3 length equals 15 residues. CDR1 MNHNY and CDR2 SVGAGI come from the germline V gene (reference sequence). The trim removed 4 bases at V and 4 bases at J, leaving 8 bases unmatched.

A word on this clone: One end of the junction does not line up with germline, which may come from a read error. This sequence joins TRBV29-1 and TRBJ1-4, with no clear D. This CDR3 is built from 14 residues. Germline-derived CDR1 and CDR2 are SQVTM and ANQGSEA. The CDR3 reads CSVDEDATSEKLFF. The CDR3 nucleotides are TGCAGCGTTGATGAAGATGCAACTAGTGAAAAACTGTTTTTT.

This clone was picked up one time. V is TRBV30 and J is TRBJ1-3, with D uncertain. Germline CDR1 reads GTSNPN; CDR2 reads SVGIG (reference sequence). This CDR3 comprises 14 residues. V was trimmed by 0 bases and J by 0 bases, leaving 6 bases between them. The CDR3 DNA reads TGTGCCTGGAGTGTACTGACCTCTGGAAACACCATATATTTT. As protein: CAWSVLTSGNTIYF.

The CDR3 loop reads CASSLGGTDEQFF. The CDR3 DNA reads TGTGCCAGCAGCTTAGGTGGGACTGACGAGCAGTTCTTC. The chain recombines TRBV7-6 with TRBJ2-1; a weak D match, TRBD2 (6 bases). The V and J ends lost 1 base and 10 bases respectively, with 11 bases between them. Per the germline V gene, CDR1 is SGHVS and CDR2 is FNYEAQ. This CDR3 spans 13 amino acids.

This chain connects TRBV7-9 to TRBJ1-2; 9 nucleotides line up with TRBD1. Germline loops: CDR1 SEHNR, CDR2 FQNEAQ (reference sequence). The CDR3 runs 14 residues. Trimming removed 5 bases from V and 4 bases from J; junction bases left unmatched: 5. The DNA for the CDR3 is TGTGCCAGCAGCCTATGGGGACAGGGCTATGGCTACACCTTC. Translated, it gives CASSLWGQGYGYTF.

As concerns this clone: Its ends do not fully match the called genes, so a read error is possible. The chain has TRBV7-7 and TRBJ2-1, with a possible D match to TRBD1 (5 bases). The germline V gene encodes CDR1 SSHAT and CDR2 FNYEAQ (reference sequence). CDR3 length: 14 amino acids. The chain's CDR3 is CASSQLTAVNEQFF. For the CDR3, the DNA is TGTGCTAGCAGCCAACTGACAGCCGTCAATGAGCAGTTCTTC.

This clone was detected once. The rearrangement uses TRBV5-4 and TRBJ1-2; TRBD1 might be the D (5 bases). The ends were cut back, 0 bases at V and 4 bases at J, with 16 bases in the middle. Germline V gene data show CDR1 as SGHNT and CDR2 as YYREEE (reference sequence). The CDR3 length is 16 residues. The CDR3 region has the DNA TGTGCCAGCAGCTTGGTAGGGGCGAGCGGAATCTATGGCTACACCTTC. It is translated as CASSLVGASGIYGYTF.

This clone appeared a few times. DNA of the CDR3: TGTGCCAGCAGCTTACTGTCGCAGGGCGCTAGCACAGATACGCAGTATTTT. It specifies CASSLLSQGASTDTQYF. The chain joins TRBV7-9 to TRBJ2-3; D is possibly TRBD1 (5 bases). The germline V gene encodes CDR1 SEHNR and CDR2 FQNEAQ (reference sequence). Trimming pared 2 bases from V and 0 bases from J, leaving 15 bases between. The CDR3 covers 17 residues.

The gene calls are TRBV28 and TRBJ1-5; D unclear. Germline lookup yields CDR1 MDHEN and CDR2 SYDVKM. Trimming shortened V by 3 bases and J by 0 bases, and 12 bases separated the two germline ends. The CDR3 has 16 residues. The CDR3 is CASSFHQVISNQPQHF. The CDR3 DNA follows: TGTGCCAGCAGTTTCCACCAGGTCATTAGCAATCAGCCCCAGCATTTT.

About this clone itself: Germline and junction disagree at one end, which may indicate a read error. The chain recombines TRBV7-7 with TRBJ2-5; no clear D. From germline, CDR1 is SSHAT and CDR2 FNYEAQ (reference sequence). The CDR3 totals 13 residues. As DNA, the CDR3 is TGTGCTAGCAGCTTCGGGCCCCAAGAGACCCAGTACTTC. Protein product: CASSFGPQETQYF.

V and J are TRBV6-5 and TRBJ2-1; 12 positions agree with TRBD2. The J segment lost 5 bases and the V segment lost 10 bases, leaving 6 bases of the junction unmatched. This CDR3 is 14 amino acids long. Germline-derived CDR1 and CDR2 are MNHEY and SVGAGI. The CDR3 DNA sequence: TGTGCCACCCTGGGACTAGCGGGCAACAATGAGCAGTTCTTC. Residues: CATLGLAGNNEQFF.

V gene TRBV5-1 combines with J gene TRBJ2-1; D gene unclear. The V end lost 4 bases, the J end lost 7 bases, and 12 bases lay between the germline ends. Germline CDR1 reads SGHRS; CDR2 reads YFSETQ. The length of the CDR3 is 13 residues. The CDR3 spells CASSNEPGNEQFF. CDR3 sequence (DNA): TGCGCCAGCAGCAATGAGCCTGGGAATGAGCAGTTCTTC.

The genes are TRBV7-2 and TRBJ1-5, with 7 nucleotides matching TRBD1. Germline V lookup: CDR1 SGHTA, CDR2 FQGNSA. The CDR3 is 17 residues long. Unmatched junction bases numbered 16, after V lost 1 base and J lost 10 bases. CDR3 loop: CASSLGGGQPHSQPQHF. The CDR3 DNA follows: TGTGCCAGCAGCTTAGGAGGGGGACAGCCACATTCACAACCCCAGCATTTT.

The chain has TRBV4-3 and TRBJ1-1; no clear D. This CDR3 contains 15 residues. In germline, CDR1 is LGHNA, CDR2 YSLEER. Trimming took off 0 bases at V and 0 bases at J, with 8 bases between the two ends. The CDR3 here is CASSQESEMNTEAFF. CDR3 sequence (DNA): TGCGCCAGCAGCCAAGAATCTGAGATGAACACTGAAGCTTTCTTT.

The chain carries TRBV11-2 and TRBJ1-6; D is possibly TRBD1 (5 bases). V lost 1 base and J lost 9, with 13 bases in between. The CDR3 length is 15 residues. Germline CDR1 and CDR2: SGHAT and FQNNGV. In nucleotides, the CDR3 is TGTGCCAGCAGCTTAGTCCCCATCGGGGGTTCACCCCTCCACTTT. Amino acid sequence: CASSLVPIGGSPLHF.

In this sample, this clone turned up a few times. The chain joins TRBV19 to TRBJ1-5; D may be TRBD1 (6 bases). Trimming cost V 5 bases and J 4 bases, with 12 bases left between them. The V gene's germline CDR1 is LNHDA and CDR2 SQIVND (reference sequence). This CDR3 comprises 14 residues. The CDR3 loop is CASSYGTRNQPQHF. The CDR3, as DNA: TGTGCCAGTAGTTACGGGACACGAAATCAGCCCCAGCATTTT.

The table lists this clone with a count of one. This chain joins TRBV13 and TRBJ1-2, with 8 bases fitting TRBD1. The CDR3 contains 14 residues. Trimming removed 6 bases from V and 8 bases from J; junction bases left unmatched: 11. Per the germline V gene, CDR1 is PRHDT and CDR2 is FYEKMQ (reference sequence). The CDR3 loop is CASSCPGQVCGYTF. As DNA, the CDR3 is TGTGCCAGCAGTTGCCCGGGACAGGTCTGCGGCTACACCTTC. The full variable domain, its missing parts supplied by reference TRBV13 and TRBJ1-2, is AAGVIQSPRHLIKEKRETATLKCYPIPRHDTVYWYQQGPGQDPQFLISFYEKMQSDKGSIPDRFSAQQFSDYHSELNMSSLELGDSALYFCASSCPGQVCGYTFGSGTRLTVV.

This clone was seen more than once but under ten times. This chain connects TRBV6-5 to TRBJ1-1; D unclear. The CDR3 runs to 14 residues. Looked up from germline, CDR1 is MNHEY and CDR2 is SVGAGI. V was pared by 3 bases and J by 4 bases, with 12 bases between. The CDR3 reads CASSYRREGTEAFF. The CDR3, as DNA: TGTGCCAGCAGTTATCGCCGTGAGGGCACTGAAGCTTTCTTT.

This clone was seen more than once but under ten times. V is TRBV4-2 and J is TRBJ1-1; D call uncertain. The V end was cut by 6 bases, the J end by 2 bases, with 22 bases between. There are 17 residues in the CDR3. Germline CDR1 is LGHNA and CDR2 is YNFKEQ. The CDR3 loop is CASRRTNRGSANTEAFF. The DNA of the CDR3 is TGTGCCAGCAGACGAACGAATCGAGGGAGTGCTAACACTGAAGCTTTCTTT.

The chain employs TRBV11-2 and TRBJ2-5; D could derive from TRBD1 or TRBD2 (6 bases each). Trimming removed 3 bases at V and 4 bases at J, with 18 bases between. Germline CDR1 reads SGHAT; CDR2 reads FQNNGV. This CDR3 is 16 amino acids long. The DNA for the CDR3 is TGTGCCAGCAGCTTCCTTTGGGGGGCGGACCTAGAGACCCAGTACTTC. Translation gives CASSFLWGADLETQYF.

The chain carries TRBV30 and TRBJ1-3; D is undetermined. Trimming stripped 5 bases from V and 0 bases from J, with 8 bases between. CDR3 length: 13 residues. From germline, CDR1 is GTSNPN and CDR2 SVGIG (reference sequence). The CDR3 reads CAWDVNSGNTIYF. The CDR3 DNA reads TGTGCCTGGGACGTGAACTCTGGAAACACCATATATTTT.